This TCR beta chain was captured by sequencing in a study of identical twins. To note about this clonotype: Its target is unknown.

The cDNA had a unique molecular identifier and a template-switch universal primer site. TCRdb re-derived calls from the 5' RACE reads in MiXCR, one entry per CDR3 protein. The sample contains around 470,000 distinct CDR3 sequences, 12% to 15% of which appear only once. General study points: Excess low generation probability was seen in twin-shared out-of-frame alpha sequences. The conclusions drew on cross-sectional statistical analysis instead of tracking the same donors. In beta out-of-frame sequences, the excess sharing between twins was weaker.

Germline CDR1 ENHRY, CDR2 SYGVKD. The CDR3 runs 15 residues. V dropped 2 bases and J dropped 5; count of bases not matched to a gene: 6. The same data also went into a second study, on yellow fever vaccine responses in identical twins.

This rearrangement joins TRBV10-3 to TRBJ2-1, with 7 bases that match TRBD2. Sample: CD4+ T cells sorted from blood. The clonotype originates from a woman aged 18 to 35 in good health. The CDR3 region has the DNA TGTGCCATCAGTGAGGGACTAGTCCCCAACAATGAGCAGTTCTTC. Translated: CAISEGLVPNNEQFF.